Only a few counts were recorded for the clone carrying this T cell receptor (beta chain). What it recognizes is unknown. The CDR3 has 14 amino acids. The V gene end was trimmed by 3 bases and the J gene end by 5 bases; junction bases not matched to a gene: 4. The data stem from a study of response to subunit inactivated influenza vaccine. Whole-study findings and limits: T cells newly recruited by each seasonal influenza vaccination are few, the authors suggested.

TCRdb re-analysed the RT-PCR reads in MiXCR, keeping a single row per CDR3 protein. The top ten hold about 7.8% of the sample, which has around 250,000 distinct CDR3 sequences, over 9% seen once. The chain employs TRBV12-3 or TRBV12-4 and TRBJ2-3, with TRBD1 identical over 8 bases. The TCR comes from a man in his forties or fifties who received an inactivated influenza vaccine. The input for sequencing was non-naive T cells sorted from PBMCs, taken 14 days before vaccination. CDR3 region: CASSFNRGRDTQYF. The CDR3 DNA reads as TGTGCCAGCAGTTTTAACAGGGGGAGAGATACGCAGTATTTT.